This T cell receptor beta chain was recorded in a study of blood T cell repertoires in COVID-19. Authors' methods: Amplifying reference gene primers gave estimates of nucleated cell counts. The repertoire was sequenced with immunoSEQ multiplex PCR; TCRdb's copy has only in-frame clones and lacks some. That table supplies the V and J calls and clone size; D and trimming were determined from the DNA. The sample has about 200,000 clones; 85% to 95% are singletons. It was during active infection that Seattle patients were enrolled and then longitudinally followed. The specimen sequenced was peripheral blood. The clonotype was recovered from a man under 40 with COVID-19, enrolled during active disease.

CDR3 sequence (DNA): TGTGCCAGCAGCCACAGGAGGGACTACGAGCAGTACTTC. It specifies CASSHRRDYEQYF. This chain joins TRBV13 and TRBJ2-7; a possible D gene is TRBD2 (6 bases). The CDR3 is 13 amino acids. The V gene lost 5 bases and the J gene lost 3 bases, with 11 bases spanning the gap. Germline V gives CDR1 PRHDT, CDR2 FYEKMQ (reference sequence).